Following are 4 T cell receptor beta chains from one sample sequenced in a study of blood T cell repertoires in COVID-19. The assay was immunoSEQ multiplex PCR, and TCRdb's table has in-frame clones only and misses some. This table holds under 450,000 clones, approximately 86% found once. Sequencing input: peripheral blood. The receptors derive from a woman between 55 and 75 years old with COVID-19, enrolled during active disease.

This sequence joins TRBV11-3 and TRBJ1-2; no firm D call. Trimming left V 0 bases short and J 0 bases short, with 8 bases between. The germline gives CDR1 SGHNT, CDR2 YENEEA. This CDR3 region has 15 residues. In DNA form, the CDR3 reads TGTGCCAGCAGCTTAGATACAACAGCTAACTATGGCTACACCTTC. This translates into CASSLDTTANYGYTF.

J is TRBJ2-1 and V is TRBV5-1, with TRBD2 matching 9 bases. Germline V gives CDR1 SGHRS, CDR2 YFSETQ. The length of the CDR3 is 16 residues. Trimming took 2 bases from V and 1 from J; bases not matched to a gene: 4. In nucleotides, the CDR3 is TGCGCCAGCAGCTTCCGTAGCGGGGGATCCTACAATGAGCAGTTCTTC. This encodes CASSFRSGGSYNEQFF. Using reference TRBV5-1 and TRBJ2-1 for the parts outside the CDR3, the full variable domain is KAGVTQTPRYLIKTRGQQVTLSCSPISGHRSVSWYQQTPGQGLQFLFEYFSETQRNKGNFPGRFSGRQFSNSRSEMNVSTLELGDSALYLCASSFRSGGSYNEQFFGPGTRLTVL.

The CDR3 spells CASQGRQETQYF. The CDR3 DNA reads as TGTGCCTCTCAGGGGCGCCAAGAGACCCAGTACTTC. The J gene is TRBJ2-5, the V gene TRBV2; weak D call: TRBD1 (6 bases). V lost 11 bases, J lost 1 base, and 11 bases lay in between. This CDR3 is built from 12 residues. CDR1 and CDR2 (germline): SNHLY, FYNNEI.

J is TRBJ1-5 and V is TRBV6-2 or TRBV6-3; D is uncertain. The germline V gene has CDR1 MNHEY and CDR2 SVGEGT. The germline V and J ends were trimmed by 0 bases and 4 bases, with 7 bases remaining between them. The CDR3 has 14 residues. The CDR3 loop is CASSYSFGNQPQHF. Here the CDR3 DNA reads TGTGCCAGCAGTTACTCCTTCGGGAATCAGCCCCAGCATTTT.